The 11 T cell receptor beta chains reported below all come from one sample, sequenced in a study of cytomegalovirus exposure and HLA in healthy donors. PCR involved 60 Vbeta and 13 Jbeta primers. Produced via immunoSEQ multiplex PCR; TCRdb's table is partial and in-frame only. The sample lists more than 150,000 clones, 80% occurring once. The source material was PBMCs. Every receptor here comes from a boy under 18 in good health and CMV-seronegative.

V is TRBV7-6 and J is TRBJ1-4; 9 bases are a match to TRBD1. CDR1 SGHVS and CDR2 FNYEAQ come from the germline V gene. J was trimmed by 0 bases and V by 5 bases; bases with no gene match: 10. The CDR3 sequence is 18 residues long. CDR3 nucleotides: TGTGCCAGCAGCGCCGGGACAGGGAACTTTGCAACTAATGAAAAACTGTTTTTT. Its protein is CASSAGTGNFATNEKLFF.

The table lists this clone with a few counts. The genes are TRBV19 and TRBJ1-2, with 7 bases identical to TRBD1. Germline V gene sequence: CDR1 LNHDA, CDR2 SQIVND (reference sequence). Trimming at V came to 1 base and at J to 8 bases, leaving 4 bases not matched to a gene. The CDR3 runs 13 residues. CDR3 sequence (DNA): TGTGCCAGTAGTATAGCCAGGGGGGAAGGCTACACCTTC. Amino acids: CASSIARGEGYTF.

The chain links TRBV6-6 to TRBJ2-1; 9 nucleotides match TRBD1. The junction had 9 bases not matched to a gene; V was cut back by 7 bases and J by 5 bases. The CDR3 is 15 residues long. Germline V gives CDR1 MNHNY, CDR2 SVGAGI (reference sequence). Written as DNA, the CDR3 is TGTGCCAGCACCAGCCGGGACAGGGTGAACAATGAGCAGTTCTTC. This gives the protein CASTSRDRVNNEQFF.

The chain employs TRBV7-6 and TRBJ2-1; tentatively, D is TRBD1 (5 bases). The CDR3 is made up of 13 amino acids. CDR1 SGHVS and CDR2 FNYEAQ come from the germline V gene. V was trimmed by 0 bases and J by 6 bases, leaving 6 bases between them. Here the CDR3 DNA reads TGTGCCAGCAGCTTAGCAAGGGGCAATGAGCAGTTCTTC. Encoded protein: CASSLARGNEQFF.

The CDR3 loop is CASSFGQDYGYTF. DNA of the CDR3: TGTGCCAGCAGCTTTGGACAGGATTATGGCTACACCTTC. The genes are TRBV7-9 and TRBJ1-2, with 7 nucleotides matching TRBD1. Per germline, CDR1 SEHNR and CDR2 FQNEAQ (reference sequence). This CDR3 spans 13 amino acids. Trimming took 3 bases from V and 5 from J; bases not matched to a gene: 3.

This clone was counted only a few times. The chain joins TRBV11-3 to TRBJ2-2; maybe TRBD2 (7 bases). V lost 3 bases to trimming and J lost 3 bases, with 14 bases between them. Germline V gene data show CDR1 as SGHNT and CDR2 as YENEEA. The CDR3 has 16 amino acids. Written as DNA, the CDR3 is TGTGCCAGCAGCTTGAGGGGCGGGGGCGACACCGGGGAGCTGTTTTTT. It codes for CASSLRGGGDTGELFF.

This clone came up once. The genes are TRBV14 and TRBJ2-1, with D perhaps TRBD2 (5 bases). This CDR3 has 15 residues. Germline CDR1 SGHDN, CDR2 FVKESK. Trimming removed 1 base at V and 6 bases at J, with 13 bases between. CDR3 in amino acids: CASSQASGASNEQFF. As DNA, the CDR3 is TGTGCCAGCAGCCAAGCCAGCGGTGCCTCCAATGAGCAGTTCTTC.

A few counts support this clone. The V and J genes are TRBV11-2 and TRBJ2-7; possible D gene TRBD1, 5 bases. This CDR3 is 15 amino acids long. Germline assignment: CDR1 SGHAT and CDR2 FQNNGV. Trimming took off 0 bases at V and 3 bases at J, with 12 bases between the two ends. CDR3 region: CASSLEPQGFYEQYF. The CDR3 coding sequence is TGTGCCAGCAGCTTAGAGCCTCAGGGATTCTACGAGCAGTACTTC.

This clone was seen only a few times. CDR3: CASSLPRGGLKNTEAFF. CDR3 DNA sequence: TGTGCCAGCAGCTTGCCCCGGGGGGGCTTGAAGAACACTGAAGCTTTCTTT. This chain uses TRBV7-9 with TRBJ1-1; weak D call: TRBD1 (6 bases). In germline, CDR1 is SEHNR, CDR2 FQNEAQ (reference sequence). The V end was cut by 3 bases, the J end by 1 base, with 18 bases between. This CDR3 comprises 17 residues.

CDR3 nucleotides: TGTGCCAGCAGCTTAGCGAGGGACAGGACGGGTGAGCAGTTCTTC. It codes for CASSLARDRTGEQFF. V usage is TRBV7-3 and J usage is TRBJ2-1; 8 bases line up with TRBD1. J lost 9 bases, V lost 2 bases, and 9 bases had no gene match. Germline lookup yields CDR1 SGHTA and CDR2 FQGTGA. The CDR3 contains 15 residues.

The CDR3 DNA is TGTGCCAGCAGCGGTCCCGGGGCCAACGTCCTGACTTTC. This gives the protein CASSGPGANVLTF. The gene calls are TRBV2 and TRBJ2-6; D remains ambiguous. The CDR3 runs to 13 residues. In germline, CDR1 is SNHLY, CDR2 FYNNEI. V lost 6 bases, J lost 4 bases, and 7 bases lay in between.